This T cell receptor beta chain came from a study of response to subunit inactivated influenza vaccine. Each CDR3 protein gets one entry after TCRdb re-called the RT-PCR reads with MiXCR. The profile covers around 850,000 distinct CDR3 sequences, with less than 20% appearing a single time and approximately 10% taken by the ten largest. Points from the study as a whole: A suggestion made by the authors is that each seasonal influenza vaccination recruits few new T cells.

In the case of this clonotype: Its antigen is unidentified.

Germline V lookup: CDR1 SGHTA, CDR2 FQGNSA. The V and J ends lost 5 bases and 5 bases, in that order; junction bases with no gene match: 10. The CDR3 spans 16 residues. Specimen: PBMCs from blood, collected around 5 days after vaccination. This clonotype was sampled from a man in his fifties who received an inactivated influenza vaccine. This sequence joins TRBV7-2 and TRBJ2-3, with TRBD2 identical over 10 bases. The CDR3 sequence: CASSRRAGGLQDTQYF. CDR3 nucleotide sequence: TGTGCCAGCAGCAGACGAGCGGGGGGGCTTCAAGATACGCAGTATTTT.